Following are 29 T cell receptor beta chains from one sample sequenced in a study of blood T cell repertoires in COVID-19. Sequencing used immunoSEQ multiplex PCR; TCRdb keeps in-frame clones, though not all of them. Altogether 150,000 to 200,000 clones are present, 88% being singletons, with the ten largest covering 3.5% to 4.5%. What was sequenced was peripheral blood. Every receptor here comes from a human donor in a cohort sampled during active COVID-19.

The V gene is TRBV18, the J gene TRBJ2-2; 7 bases agree with TRBD2. In germline, CDR1 is KGHSH, CDR2 LQKENI. This CDR3 spans 16 amino acids. V lost 3 bases, J lost 6 bases, and 10 bases stayed unmatched. The CDR3 bases are TGTGCCAGCTCACCTGGGGCGGGAGTGATGGCCGGGGAGCTGTTTTTT. The encoded protein is CASSPGAGVMAGELFF.

V usage is TRBV28 and J usage is TRBJ2-7; TRBD1 aligns across 8 bases. The V and J ends lost 2 bases and 7 bases, in that order; junction bases with no gene match: 7. The CDR3 sequence is 14 residues long. Looked up from germline, CDR1 is MDHEN and CDR2 is SYDVKM. The CDR3 DNA sequence: TGTGCCAGCAGTTTACCCTTTACAGGGGGAGAGCAGTACTTC. Translating gives CASSLPFTGGEQYF.

The V gene is TRBV7-2, the J gene TRBJ1-2; D gene uncertain. V was trimmed by 1 base and J by 3 bases, leaving 9 bases between them. Per germline, CDR1 SGHTA and CDR2 FQGNSA. This CDR3 has 14 residues. The CDR3 nucleotides read TGTGCCAGCAGCTTAGATCGCGGAGACTATGGCTACACCTTC. Translating it yields CASSLDRGDYGYTF. Looking up the rest from reference TRBV7-2 and TRBJ1-2 gives the full variable domain: GAGVSQSPSNKVTEKGKDVELRCDPISGHTALYWYRQSLGQGLEFLIYFQGNSAPDKSGLPSDRFSAERTGGSVSTLTIQRTQQEDSAVYLCASSLDRGDYGYTFGSGTRLTVV.

This rearrangement joins TRBV15 to TRBJ1-2; 10 nucleotides agree with TRBD1. CDR3 length: 16 amino acids. The junction had 4 bases not matched to a gene; V was cut back by 3 bases and J by 0 bases. Germline CDR1 LNHNV, CDR2 YYDKDF (reference sequence). The CDR3 DNA sequence: TGTGCCACCAGCAGGGACAGGGGGGGCACTAACTATGGCTACACCTTC. Translated, it gives CATSRDRGGTNYGYTF.

The rearrangement links TRBV5-1 to TRBJ1-1; tentative D call: TRBD1 (6 bases). The length of the CDR3 is 14 residues. Germline loops: CDR1 SGHRS, CDR2 YFSETQ. Between the trimmed V and J ends, which lost 0 bases and 4 bases, there was a span of 10 bases. CDR3 loop: CASSLGQAGTEAFF. In DNA form, the CDR3 reads TGCGCCAGCAGCTTGGGACAGGCAGGCACTGAAGCTTTCTTT.

The DNA of the CDR3 is TGTGCTAGTGGTTTGGTACTGAGGGGACAGGGGGACTCGAACACTGAAGCTTTCTTT. Its translation: CASGLVLRGQGDSNTEAFF. This chain links TRBV12-5 with TRBJ1-1, with 11 bases lining up with TRBD1. CDR1 LGHNT and CDR2 FRNRAP come from the germline V gene. This CDR3 has 19 amino acids. J gave up 1 base and V 0 bases, and 10 bases lay outside the gene matches.

The chain combines TRBV5-8 with TRBJ2-7, with D possibly TRBD1 on 6 matching bases. V dropped 2 bases and J dropped 6 bases, with 15 bases sitting between them. The CDR3 loop spans 14 amino acids. Germline V gives CDR1 SGHTS, CDR2 YDEGEE. This CDR3 reads CASSFLALGGEQYF. DNA of the CDR3: TGTGCCAGCAGCTTCTTAGCCTTAGGGGGCGAGCAGTACTTC. Filled out from reference TRBV5-8 and TRBJ2-7, the complete variable domain reads EAGVTQSPTHLIKTRGQQATLRCSPISGHTSVYWYQQALGLGLQFLLWYDEGEERNRGNFPPRFSGRQFPNYSSELNVNALELEDSALYLCASSFLALGGEQYFGPGTRLTVT.

The chain combines TRBV3-1 (or the pseudogene TRBV3-2) with TRBJ2-7, with 9 bases identical to TRBD1. CDR3 length: 15 residues. V shed 0 bases, J shed 3 bases, and the junction held 3 bases outside the gene matches. Germline CDR1 LGHDT, CDR2 YNNKEL (reference sequence). CDR3 nucleotides: TGTGCCAGCAGCCAAGAACCGGGACAGGGCTACGAGCAGTACTTC. Amino acids: CASSQEPGQGYEQYF.

The V gene is TRBV5-1, the J gene TRBJ2-3; 8 bases map to TRBD1. Germline CDR1 SGHRS, CDR2 YFSETQ. V lost 4 bases to trimming and J lost 9 bases; unmatched junction nucleotides: 13. The CDR3 runs to 15 residues. CDR3: CASSERAGGGLTQYF. DNA of the CDR3: TGCGCCAGCAGCGAGAGGGCAGGGGGCGGATTGACGCAGTATTTT.

This chain links TRBV5-5 with TRBJ1-1; a weak D match, TRBD1 (5 bases). Per germline, CDR1 SGHKS and CDR2 YYEKEE (reference sequence). Trimming removed 4 bases from V and 3 bases from J, with 10 bases in between. CDR3 length equals 13 residues. The CDR3 here is CASSPPGDTEAFF. DNA of the CDR3: TGTGCCAGCAGCCCCCCGGGGGACACTGAAGCTTTCTTT.

The J gene is TRBJ1-5, the V gene TRBV12-3 or TRBV12-4; 8 bases match TRBD1. The V and J ends lost 3 bases and 11 bases, in that order; junction bases with no gene match: 6. CDR3 length equals 13 residues. The DNA of the CDR3 is TGTGCCAGCAGTTTCCAGGGGGCAGGGGCCCAGCATTTT. It specifies CASSFQGAGAQHF.

CDR3 nucleotide sequence: TGCGCCAGCAAAGGGGTCACGATGGGAAACATTCAGTACTTC. Translating it yields CASKGVTMGNIQYF. The chain is built from TRBV5-1 and TRBJ2-4; a possible D gene is TRBD1 (5 bases). Germline values: CDR1 SGHRS, CDR2 YFSETQ. This CDR3 spans 14 amino acids. The germline V and J ends were trimmed by 6 bases and 6 bases, with 16 bases remaining between them.

The V and J genes are TRBV19 and TRBJ1-2, with 9 bases lining up with TRBD1. The CDR3 length is 16 residues. V dropped 5 bases and J dropped 2; count of bases not matched to a gene: 9. Germline V gene lookup returns CDR1 LNHDA and CDR2 SQIVND (reference sequence). DNA of the CDR3: TGTGCCAGTAGTTCCGGACAGGGGTCCATAAACTATGGCTACACCTTC. It translates to CASSSGQGSINYGYTF.

The chain couples TRBV5-4 to TRBJ1-4; 7 nucleotides align to TRBD1. The ends lost 2 bases at V and 8 bases at J; junction bases unmatched: 6. CDR1 and CDR2 from the germline V gene are SGHNT and YYREEE (reference sequence). This CDR3 has 14 residues. For the CDR3, the DNA is TGTGCCAGCAGCTTCCGGGACAGCAGGGAAAAACTGTTTTTT. Protein sequence: CASSFRDSREKLFF.

The rearrangement links TRBV5-1 to TRBJ2-7; D perhaps matches TRBD2 (6 bases). This CDR3 comprises 13 residues. Germline CDR1 is SGHRS and CDR2 is YFSETQ. Trimming took 4 bases from V and 6 from J, leaving 14 bases between them. CDR3 sequence: CASSLGRGSEQYF. The DNA of the CDR3 is TGCGCCAGCAGCCTGGGACGGGGGAGCGAGCAGTACTTC. Together with reference TRBV5-1 and TRBJ2-7, the CDR3 gives the full variable domain: KAGVTQTPRYLIKTRGQQVTLSCSPISGHRSVSWYQQTPGQGLQFLFEYFSETQRNKGNFPGRFSGRQFSNSRSEMNVSTLELGDSALYLCASSLGRGSEQYFGPGTRLTVT.

The chain is built from TRBV7-2 and TRBJ2-1; a weak D match, TRBD2 (6 bases). The germline V and J ends were trimmed by 1 base and 8 bases, with 15 bases remaining between them. The V gene's germline CDR1 is SGHTA and CDR2 FQGNSA. This CDR3 contains 15 residues. The CDR3 DNA sequence: TGTGCCAGCAGCTTAGGCGGGACCGCTCTGGATGAGCAGTTCTTC. Translated: CASSLGGTALDEQFF.

The V gene is TRBV18, the J gene TRBJ1-4, with no clear D. Trimming took 3 bases from V and 13 from J, leaving 12 bases between them. Germline V lookup: CDR1 KGHSH, CDR2 LQKENI. There are 12 residues in the CDR3. CDR3 bases: TGTGCCAGCTCACCCGGGGTTGACGGACTGTTTTTT. Translating gives CASSPGVDGLFF.

J is TRBJ1-2 and V is TRBV21-1. TRBV21-1 is given as a pseudogene. The CDR3 runs to 16 residues. CDR3 residues: CASSKGGVKHGYGYTF. The CDR3 nucleotides are TGTGCCAGCAGCAAAGGGGGGGTTAAGCATGGTTATGGCTACACCTTC.

The rearrangement links TRBV30 to TRBJ2-5; TRBD1 matches 8 bases. The end of the DNA aligns better with TRBJ2-7, so the J call may be wrong. The CDR3 is made up of 14 amino acids. CDR1 and CDR2 (germline): GTSNPN, SVGIG (reference sequence). Here the CDR3 reads CACPRQGSPYEQYF. CDR3 coding DNA: TGTGCCTGCCCACGACAGGGGTCCCCCTACGAGCAGTACTTC.

The rearrangement joins TRBV6-1 to TRBJ2-5, with D possibly matching TRBD1 (6 bases). The V gene lost 2 bases and the J gene lost 5 bases, with 15 bases spanning the gap. This CDR3 region has 15 residues. Germline V CDR1 and CDR2: MNHNS, SASEGT. The CDR3 DNA follows: TGTGCCAGCAGTGAATCCCAGGGGCTTGAGGAGACCCAGTACTTC. Residues: CASSESQGLEETQYF.

The chain has TRBV7-2 and TRBJ2-3; no clear D. The germline CDR1 and CDR2 sequences are SGHTA and FQGNSA. CDR3 length equals 14 residues. V was pared by 0 bases and J by 2 bases, with 6 bases between. The CDR3 DNA is TGTGCCAGCAGCTTAGCCCCAGACACAGATACGCAGTATTTT. Protein: CASSLAPDTDTQYF.

The CDR3 region has the DNA TGCGCCAGCAGCCTCTCACAGGGGGGAAATGAAAAACTGTTTTTT. This sequence encodes CASSLSQGGNEKLFF. This chain joins TRBV4-3 and TRBJ1-4, with 8 positions matching TRBD1. The trim removed 4 bases at V and 5 bases at J, leaving 6 bases unmatched. Germline V lookup: CDR1 LGHNA, CDR2 YSLEER. The CDR3 covers 15 residues.

The chain couples TRBV3-1 (or the pseudogene TRBV3-2) to TRBJ2-2; 7 bases align to TRBD2. V dropped 7 bases and J dropped 6; count of bases not matched to a gene: 5. The germline gives CDR1 LGHDT, CDR2 YNNKEL (reference sequence). The CDR3 extends over 13 amino acids. The DNA of the CDR3 is TGTGCCAGCACCCTGGGGGGGTCCGGGGAGCTGTTTTTT. Translated, it gives CASTLGGSGELFF.

The chain uses TRBV28 and TRBJ2-3, with 8 bases aligning to TRBD1. Trimming removed 2 bases from V and 1 base from J; junction bases left unmatched: 2. Germline V lookup: CDR1 MDHEN, CDR2 SYDVKM. The CDR3 is 15 amino acids. The CDR3 DNA reads as TGTGCCAGCAGTTTAGGACAGGGTCGCACAGATACGCAGTATTTT. Translation gives CASSLGQGRTDTQYF.

The gene calls are TRBV9 and TRBJ2-5; 9 positions match TRBD1. This CDR3 region has 14 residues. Germline CDR1 and CDR2: SGDLS and YYNGEE. Unmatched junction bases numbered 4, after V lost 4 bases and J lost 3 bases. The CDR3 loop is CASSPRTGEETQYF. CDR3 coding DNA: TGTGCCAGCAGCCCCCGGACAGGGGAAGAGACCCAGTACTTC.

This chain uses TRBV19 with TRBJ1-1, with 9 bases that match TRBD1. V shed 6 bases, J shed 0 bases, and the junction held 11 bases outside the gene matches. CDR1 is LNHDA and CDR2 is SQIVND in the germline V gene (reference sequence). The CDR3 consists of 17 residues. The CDR3 region has the DNA TGTGCCAGTAGAGACCCCGGGACAGGGATCATGAACACTGAAGCTTTCTTT. This gives the protein CASRDPGTGIMNTEAFF.

The chain joins TRBV28 to TRBJ2-2; 10 bases line up with TRBD2. The CDR3 totals 18 residues. Germline CDR1 reads MDHEN; CDR2 reads SYDVKM. V shed 7 bases, J shed 4 bases, and the junction held 15 bases outside the gene matches. CDR3 sequence (DNA): TGTGCCAGCACCAGCCCCATGGGACTAGCGAAAAGCACCGGGGAGCTGTTTTTT. Protein sequence: CASTSPMGLAKSTGELFF.

This clone was seen just once. This chain links TRBV30 with TRBJ1-2; TRBD1 matches at 11 bases. V shed 4 bases, J shed 4 bases, and the junction held 8 bases outside the gene matches. The CDR3 has 15 residues. Germline CDR1 and CDR2: GTSNPN and SVGIG (reference sequence). CDR3 in DNA: TGTGCCTGGAATGCGGACAGGGGGCGGACCTATGGCTACACCTTC. Amino acid sequence: CAWNADRGRTYGYTF.

The V gene is TRBV27, the J gene TRBJ1-4, with 8 bases matching TRBD1. CDR3 length: 15 residues. Germline trimming cut 6 bases from V and 7 bases from J; bases unmatched to any gene: 10. Looked up from germline, CDR1 is MNHEY and CDR2 is SMNVEV (reference sequence). CDR3 in amino acids: CASRRFGQGAEKLFF. The CDR3 coding sequence is TGTGCCAGCAGGCGCTTTGGACAGGGTGCTGAAAAACTGTTTTTT.